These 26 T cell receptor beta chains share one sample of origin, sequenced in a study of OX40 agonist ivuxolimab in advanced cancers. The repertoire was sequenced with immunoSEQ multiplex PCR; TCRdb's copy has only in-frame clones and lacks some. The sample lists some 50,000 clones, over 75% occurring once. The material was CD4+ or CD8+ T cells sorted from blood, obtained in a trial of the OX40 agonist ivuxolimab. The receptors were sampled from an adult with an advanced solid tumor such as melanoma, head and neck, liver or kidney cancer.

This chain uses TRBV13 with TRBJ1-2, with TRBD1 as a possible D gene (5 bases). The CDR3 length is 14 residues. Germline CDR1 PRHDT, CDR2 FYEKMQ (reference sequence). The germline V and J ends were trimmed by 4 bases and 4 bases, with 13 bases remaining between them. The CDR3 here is CASSSRGVVYGYTF. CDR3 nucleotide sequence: TGTGCCAGCAGCTCCAGAGGGGTAGTCTATGGCTACACCTTC.

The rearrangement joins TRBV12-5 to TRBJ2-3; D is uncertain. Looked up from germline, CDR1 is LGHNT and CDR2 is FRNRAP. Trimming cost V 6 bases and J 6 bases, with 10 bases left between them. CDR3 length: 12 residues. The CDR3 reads CASGTDGDTQYF. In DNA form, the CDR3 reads TGTGCTAGTGGAACGGACGGCGATACGCAGTATTTT.

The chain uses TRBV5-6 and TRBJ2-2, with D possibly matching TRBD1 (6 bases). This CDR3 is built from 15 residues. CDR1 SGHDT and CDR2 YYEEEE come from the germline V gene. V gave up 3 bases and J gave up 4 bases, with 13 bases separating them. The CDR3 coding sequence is TGTGCCAGCAGCTCCCCAGGGGTTAGCACCGGGGAGCTGTTTTTT. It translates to CASSSPGVSTGELFF.

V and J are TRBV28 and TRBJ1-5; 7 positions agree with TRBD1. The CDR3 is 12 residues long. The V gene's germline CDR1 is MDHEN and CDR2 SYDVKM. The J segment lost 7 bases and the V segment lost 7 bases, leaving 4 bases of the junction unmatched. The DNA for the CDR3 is TGTGCCAGCACCATAGGGGGCCAGCCCCAGCATTTT. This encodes CASTIGGQPQHF.

In nucleotides, the CDR3 is TGTGCCAGCAGTTCCCGGGGTGCCCCCCCCCTCCACTTT. Amino acids: CASSSRGAPPLHF. V is TRBV27 and J is TRBJ1-6, with no clear D. Trimming cost V 4 bases and J 13 bases, with 14 bases left between them. Germline V gene lookup returns CDR1 MNHEY and CDR2 SMNVEV (reference sequence). CDR3 size: 13 residues.

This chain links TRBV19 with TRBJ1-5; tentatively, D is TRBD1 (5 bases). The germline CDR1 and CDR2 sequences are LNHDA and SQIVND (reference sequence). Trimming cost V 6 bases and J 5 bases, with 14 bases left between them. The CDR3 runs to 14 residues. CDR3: CASRRTQWDQPQHF. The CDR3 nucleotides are TGTGCCAGTAGGAGGACACAATGGGATCAGCCCCAGCATTTT.

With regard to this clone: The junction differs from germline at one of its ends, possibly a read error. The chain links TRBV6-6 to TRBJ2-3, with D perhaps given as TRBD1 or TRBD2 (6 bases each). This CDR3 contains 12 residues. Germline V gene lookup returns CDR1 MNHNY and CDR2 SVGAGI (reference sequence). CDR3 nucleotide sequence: TGTGCCAGCAGTTACTCGGGGGGCGACGGGGTTTTT. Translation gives CASSYSGGDGVF.

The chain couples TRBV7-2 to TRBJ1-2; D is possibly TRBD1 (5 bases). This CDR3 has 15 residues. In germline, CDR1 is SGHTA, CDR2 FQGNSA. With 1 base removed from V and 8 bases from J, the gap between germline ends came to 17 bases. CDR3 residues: CASSLGGETPRGYTF. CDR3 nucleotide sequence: TGTGCCAGCAGCTTAGGAGGGGAGACCCCTAGAGGCTACACCTTC.

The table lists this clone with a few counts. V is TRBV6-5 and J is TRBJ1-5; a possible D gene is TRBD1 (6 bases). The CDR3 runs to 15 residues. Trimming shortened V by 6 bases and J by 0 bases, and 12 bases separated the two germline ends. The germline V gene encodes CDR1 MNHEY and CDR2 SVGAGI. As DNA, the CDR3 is TGTGCCAGCAGAACCGGGACAATTAGCAATCAGCCCCAGCATTTT. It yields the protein CASRTGTISNQPQHF.

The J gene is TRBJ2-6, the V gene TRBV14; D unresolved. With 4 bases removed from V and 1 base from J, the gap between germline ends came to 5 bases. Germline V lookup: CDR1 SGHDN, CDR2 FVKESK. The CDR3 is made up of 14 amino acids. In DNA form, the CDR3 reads TGTGCCAGCAGCCTGGGGTCTGGGGCCAACGTCCTGACTTTC. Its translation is CASSLGSGANVLTF. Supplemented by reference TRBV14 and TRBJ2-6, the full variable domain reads EAGVTQFPSHSVIEKGQTVTLRCDPISGHDNLYWYRRVMGKEIKFLLHFVKESKQDESGMPNNRFLAERTGGTYSTLKVQPAELEDSGVYFCASSLGSGANVLTFGAGSRLTVL.

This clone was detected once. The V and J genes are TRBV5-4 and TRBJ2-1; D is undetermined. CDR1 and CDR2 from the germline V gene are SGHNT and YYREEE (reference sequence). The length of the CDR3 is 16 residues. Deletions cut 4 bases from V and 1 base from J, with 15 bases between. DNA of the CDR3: TGTGCCAGCAGCCAAGCGAGTAGAATATCCTACAATGAGCAGTTCTTC. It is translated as CASSQASRISYNEQFF.

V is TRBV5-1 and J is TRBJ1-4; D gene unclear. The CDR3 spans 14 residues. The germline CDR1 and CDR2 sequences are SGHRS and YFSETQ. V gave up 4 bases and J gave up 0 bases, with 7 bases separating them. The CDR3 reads CASSLTSTNEKLFF. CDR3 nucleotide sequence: TGCGCCAGCAGCCTGACATCAACTAATGAAAAACTGTTTTTT. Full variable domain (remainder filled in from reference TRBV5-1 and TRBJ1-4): KAGVTQTPRYLIKTRGQQVTLSCSPISGHRSVSWYQQTPGQGLQFLFEYFSETQRNKGNFPGRFSGRQFSNSRSEMNVSTLELGDSALYLCASSLTSTNEKLFFGSGTQLSVL.

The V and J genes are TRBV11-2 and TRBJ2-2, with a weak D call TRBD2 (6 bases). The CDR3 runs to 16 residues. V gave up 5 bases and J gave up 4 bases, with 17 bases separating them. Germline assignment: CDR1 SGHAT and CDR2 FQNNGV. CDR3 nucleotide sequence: TGTGCCAGCAGCCTTAACGGAGGGGTGACCACCGGGGAGCTGTTTTTT. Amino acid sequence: CASSLNGGVTTGELFF.

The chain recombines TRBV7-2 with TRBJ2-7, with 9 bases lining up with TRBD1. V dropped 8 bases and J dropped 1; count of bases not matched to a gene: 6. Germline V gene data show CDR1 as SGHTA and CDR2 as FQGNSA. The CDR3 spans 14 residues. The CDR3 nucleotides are TGTGCCAGCGCACACGGGACAGGGTCCTACGAGCAGTACTTC. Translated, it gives CASAHGTGSYEQYF.

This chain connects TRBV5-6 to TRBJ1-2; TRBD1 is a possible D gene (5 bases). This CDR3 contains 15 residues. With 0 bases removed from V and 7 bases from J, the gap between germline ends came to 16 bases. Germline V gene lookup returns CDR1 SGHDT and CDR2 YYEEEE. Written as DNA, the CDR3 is TGTGCCAGCAGCTTGGTACGGCCGGCTGGGGGTGGCTACACCTTC. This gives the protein CASSLVRPAGGGYTF.

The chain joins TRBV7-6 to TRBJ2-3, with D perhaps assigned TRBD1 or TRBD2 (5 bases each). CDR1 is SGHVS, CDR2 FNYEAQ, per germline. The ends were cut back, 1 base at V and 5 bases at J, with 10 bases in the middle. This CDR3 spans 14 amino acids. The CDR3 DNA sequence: TGTGCCAGCAGCTTAGAAGGGGACGGAGATACGCAGTATTTT. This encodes CASSLEGDGDTQYF.

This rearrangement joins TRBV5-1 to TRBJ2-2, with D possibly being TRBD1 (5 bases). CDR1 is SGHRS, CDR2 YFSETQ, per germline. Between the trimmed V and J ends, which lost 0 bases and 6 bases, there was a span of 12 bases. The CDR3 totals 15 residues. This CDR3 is CASSLGQTWSGELFF. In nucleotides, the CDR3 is TGCGCCAGCAGCTTGGGACAGACCTGGTCCGGGGAGCTGTTTTTT.

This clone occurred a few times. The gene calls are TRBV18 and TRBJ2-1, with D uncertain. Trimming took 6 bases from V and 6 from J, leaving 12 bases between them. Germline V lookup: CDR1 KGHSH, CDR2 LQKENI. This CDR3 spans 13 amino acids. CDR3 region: CASSITTGNEQFF. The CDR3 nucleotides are TGTGCCAGCTCTATTACTACGGGCAATGAGCAGTTCTTC.

The DNA for the CDR3 is TGTGCCAGCAGTTTAGGCACCTATAACAATGAGCAGTTCTTC. This translates into CASSLGTYNNEQFF. V is TRBV28 and J is TRBJ2-1; D is ambiguous. The length of the CDR3 is 14 residues. Germline lookup yields CDR1 MDHEN and CDR2 SYDVKM. V lost 2 bases and J lost 5, with 10 bases in between.

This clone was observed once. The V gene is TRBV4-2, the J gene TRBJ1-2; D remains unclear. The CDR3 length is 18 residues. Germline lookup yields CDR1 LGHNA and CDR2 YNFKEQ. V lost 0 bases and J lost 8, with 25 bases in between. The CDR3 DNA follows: TGTGCCAGCAGCCAAGATGGGCGGACGGGATTAAGGGTACGGGGCTACACCTTC. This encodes CASSQDGRTGLRVRGYTF.

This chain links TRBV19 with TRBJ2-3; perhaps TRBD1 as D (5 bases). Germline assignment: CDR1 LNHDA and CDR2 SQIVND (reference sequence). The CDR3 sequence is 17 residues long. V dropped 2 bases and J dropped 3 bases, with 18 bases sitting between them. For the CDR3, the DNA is TGTGCCAGTAGTATAATCACAGGCCCTAAAGAAACAGATACGCAGTATTTT. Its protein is CASSIITGPKETDTQYF.

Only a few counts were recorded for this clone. The CDR3 region is CASSFPGQSEQFF. The DNA of the CDR3 is TGTGCCAGCAGCTTTCCGGGACAAAGTGAGCAGTTCTTC. This chain joins TRBV5-4 and TRBJ2-1, with a tentative D call TRBD1 (6 bases). The CDR3 runs to 13 residues. CDR1 SGHNT and CDR2 YYREEE come from the germline V gene (reference sequence). V lost 2 bases and J 9 bases, leaving 12 bases between the germline ends.

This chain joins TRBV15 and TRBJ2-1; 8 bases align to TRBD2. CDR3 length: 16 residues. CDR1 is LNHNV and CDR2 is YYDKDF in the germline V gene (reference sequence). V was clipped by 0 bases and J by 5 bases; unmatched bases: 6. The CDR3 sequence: CATSRDRAGGNNEQFF. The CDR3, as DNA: TGTGCCACCAGCAGAGATAGGGCGGGGGGTAACAATGAGCAGTTCTTC.

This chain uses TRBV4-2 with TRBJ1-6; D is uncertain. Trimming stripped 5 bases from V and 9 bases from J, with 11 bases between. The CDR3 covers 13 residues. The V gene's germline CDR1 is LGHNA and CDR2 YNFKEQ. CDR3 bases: TGTGCCAGCAGCTTGGATAGAACTTCACCCCTCCACTTT. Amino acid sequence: CASSLDRTSPLHF.

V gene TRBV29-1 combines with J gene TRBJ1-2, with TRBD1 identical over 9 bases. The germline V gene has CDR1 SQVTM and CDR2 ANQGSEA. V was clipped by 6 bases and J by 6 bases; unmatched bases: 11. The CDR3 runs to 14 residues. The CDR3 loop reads CSVARQGVGNGYTF. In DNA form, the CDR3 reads TGCAGCGTGGCACGACAGGGGGTGGGAAATGGCTACACCTTC.

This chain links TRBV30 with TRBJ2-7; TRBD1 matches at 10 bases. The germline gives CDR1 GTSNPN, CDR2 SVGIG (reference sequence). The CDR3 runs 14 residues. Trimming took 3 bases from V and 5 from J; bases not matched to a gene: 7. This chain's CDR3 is CAWSRDRGFHEQYF. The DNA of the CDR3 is TGTGCCTGGAGCCGGGACAGGGGATTCCACGAGCAGTACTTC.